The clone carrying this T cell receptor (beta chain) was counted only a few times. Its antigen is not known. For the second PCR, which ran for 7 to 11 cycles, a sample-barcoded 5' primer and a J-beta primer mix were used. Each cDNA was tagged by a template-switch adaptor containing 12 random nucleotides. One entry per CDR3 protein, called by TCRdb with MiXCR from the 5' RACE reads. The sample gives fewer than 750,000 distinct CDR3 sequences, 47% of which show up once; 20% to 25% is in the top ten. The source of the sample is a study of blood T cells in healthy people across ages. Broader study findings: A roughly linear age-dependent decrease characterized TCR beta diversity per million T cells. Changes in expanded clonotypes were possibly confounded, as the CMV status of donors was unknown.

The V and J ends lost 6 bases and 4 bases, in that order; junction bases with no gene match: 6. Germline CDR1 is SGHRS and CDR2 is YFSETQ. This CDR3 contains 13 residues. Extractions gave at least 5 micrograms of total RNA per sample. Material for sequencing was blood. The source is an elderly man in good health. V and J are TRBV5-1 and TRBJ2-5, with 7 bases aligning to TRBD1. CDR3 DNA sequence: TGCGCCAGCAAAACTACAGGGGTAGAGACCCAGTACTTC. Residues: CASKTTGVETQYF.